This T cell receptor beta chain was sequenced in a study of T cell changes during pregnancy in multiple sclerosis. Using immunoSEQ multiplex PCR, the repertoire was profiled, and TCRdb retains in-frame clones only, with some absent. The sample has roughly 38,000 clones; 92% are singletons. V shed 2 bases and J shed 3 bases, with 16 bases lying between them. The germline CDR1 and CDR2 sequences are MNHEY and SMNVEV (reference sequence). The CDR3 totals 16 residues. The source was CD8+ T cells from peripheral blood mononuclear cells, collected before pregnancy. This sequence joins TRBV27 and TRBJ1-2, with TRBD1 as a possible D gene (5 bases). The source is a female donor with multiple sclerosis, enrolled in a pregnancy study. CDR3 DNA sequence: TGTGCCAGCAGTTTAAGGGGCGGGAGAGGTGACTATGGCTACACCTTC. The encoded protein is CASSLRGGRGDYGYTF.